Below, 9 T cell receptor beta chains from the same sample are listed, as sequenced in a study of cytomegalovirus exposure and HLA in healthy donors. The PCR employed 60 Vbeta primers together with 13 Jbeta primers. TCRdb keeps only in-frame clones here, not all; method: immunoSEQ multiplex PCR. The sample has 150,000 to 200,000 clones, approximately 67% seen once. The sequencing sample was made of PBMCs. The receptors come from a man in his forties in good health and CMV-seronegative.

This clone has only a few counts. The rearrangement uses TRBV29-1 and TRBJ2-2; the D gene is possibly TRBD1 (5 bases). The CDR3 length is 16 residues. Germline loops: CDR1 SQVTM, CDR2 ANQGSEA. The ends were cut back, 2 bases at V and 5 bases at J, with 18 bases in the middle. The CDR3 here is CSVEKRAGKSTGELFF. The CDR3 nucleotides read TGCAGCGTTGAAAAAAGGGCAGGGAAATCAACCGGGGAGCTGTTTTTT.

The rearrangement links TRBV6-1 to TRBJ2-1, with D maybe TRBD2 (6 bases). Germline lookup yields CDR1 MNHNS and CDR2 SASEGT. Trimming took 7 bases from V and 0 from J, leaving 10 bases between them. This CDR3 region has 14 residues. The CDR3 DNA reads TGTGCCAGCAAGGGAGGTGGCTCCTACAATGAGCAGTTCTTC. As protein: CASKGGGSYNEQFF.

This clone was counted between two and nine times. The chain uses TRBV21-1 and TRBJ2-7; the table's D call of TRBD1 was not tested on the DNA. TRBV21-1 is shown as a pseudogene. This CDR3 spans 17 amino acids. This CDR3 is CASSCVATDCGTYEQYF. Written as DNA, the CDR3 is TGTGCCAGCAGCTGTGTGGCGACAGACTGTGGAACCTACGAGCAGTACTTC.

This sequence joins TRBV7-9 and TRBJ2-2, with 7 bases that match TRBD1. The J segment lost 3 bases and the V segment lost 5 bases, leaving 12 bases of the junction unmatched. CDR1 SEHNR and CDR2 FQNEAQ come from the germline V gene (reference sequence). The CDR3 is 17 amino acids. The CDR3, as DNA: TGTGCCAGCAGCCCAAGGGTAGGGGGCGCCGACACCGGGGAGCTGTTTTTT. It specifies CASSPRVGGADTGELFF.

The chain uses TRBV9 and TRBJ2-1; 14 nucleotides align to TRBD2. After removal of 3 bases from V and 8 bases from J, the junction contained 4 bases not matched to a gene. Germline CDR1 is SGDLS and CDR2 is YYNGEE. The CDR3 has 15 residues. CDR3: CASSATSGRAHEQFF. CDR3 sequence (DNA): TGTGCCAGCAGCGCGACTAGCGGGAGGGCTCATGAGCAGTTCTTC.

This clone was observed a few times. This CDR3 reads CASSSGLAASTDTQYF. As DNA, the CDR3 is TGTGCCAGCAGCTCCGGACTAGCGGCTAGCACAGATACGCAGTATTTT. The chain recombines TRBV7-2 with TRBJ2-3, with 10 bases matching TRBD2. The CDR3 length is 16 residues. Germline V lookup: CDR1 SGHTA, CDR2 FQGNSA. Losses at the gene ends were 4 bases for V and 0 bases for J; bases not matched to a gene: 4.

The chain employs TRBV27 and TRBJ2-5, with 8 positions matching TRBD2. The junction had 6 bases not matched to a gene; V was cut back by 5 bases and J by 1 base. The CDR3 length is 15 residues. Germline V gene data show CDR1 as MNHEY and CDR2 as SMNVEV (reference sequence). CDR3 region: CASSPRGATQETQYF. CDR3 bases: TGTGCCAGCAGTCCGCGGGGGGCCACCCAAGAGACCCAGTACTTC.

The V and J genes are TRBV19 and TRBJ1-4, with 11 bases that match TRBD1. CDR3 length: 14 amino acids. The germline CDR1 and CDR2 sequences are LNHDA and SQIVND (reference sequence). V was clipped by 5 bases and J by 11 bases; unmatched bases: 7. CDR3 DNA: TGTGCCAGTAGTGCGGACAGGGGGCTCTGGAAACTGTTTTTT. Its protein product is CASSADRGLWKLFF. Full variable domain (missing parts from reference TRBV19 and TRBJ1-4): DGGITQSPKYLFRKEGQNVTLSCEQNLNHDAMYWYRQDPGQGLRLIYYSQIVNDFQKGDIAEGYSVSREKKESFPLTVTSAQKNPTAFYLCASSADRGLWKLFFGSGTQLSVL.

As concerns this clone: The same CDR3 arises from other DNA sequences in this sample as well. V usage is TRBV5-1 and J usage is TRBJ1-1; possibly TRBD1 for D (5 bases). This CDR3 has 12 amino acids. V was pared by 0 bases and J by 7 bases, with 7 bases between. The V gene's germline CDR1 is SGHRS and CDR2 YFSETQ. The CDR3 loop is CASSLGTGEAFF. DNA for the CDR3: TGCGCCAGCAGCTTGGGAACAGGTGAAGCTTTCTTT.